A single sample is the source of the 17 T cell receptor beta chains below, sequenced in a study of multiple sclerosis patients with progressive multifocal leukoencephalopathy. The table came from immunoSEQ multiplex PCR; TCRdb's copy has only in-frame clones and leaves some out. The sample has fewer than 40,000 clones, roughly 90% seen once. The time point here: before natalizumab initiation. Sequenced input: PBMCs. Receptors were obtained from a human donor with multiple sclerosis.

The chain couples TRBV6-5 to TRBJ1-2; the match to TRBD1 covers 9 bases. The germline gives CDR1 MNHEY, CDR2 SVGAGI. The trim removed 7 bases at V and 2 bases at J, leaving 5 bases unmatched. This CDR3 is built from 14 residues. CDR3 protein: CASTMDRGNYGYTF. CDR3 DNA: TGTGCCAGCACAATGGACAGGGGAAACTATGGCTACACCTTC.

This chain uses TRBV28 with TRBJ1-2; tentatively, D is TRBD1 (6 bases). V gave up 6 bases and J gave up 0 bases, with 11 bases separating them. CDR1 is MDHEN, CDR2 SYDVKM, per germline. The CDR3 is 14 amino acids. The CDR3 coding sequence is TGTGCCAGCAGCCTGGACAGAACTAACTATGGCTACACCTTC. Translating it yields CASSLDRTNYGYTF.

The chain combines TRBV28 with TRBJ2-7; 12 bases line up with TRBD2. The trim removed 8 bases at V and 7 bases at J, leaving 9 bases unmatched. Germline V lookup: CDR1 MDHEN, CDR2 SYDVKM. This CDR3 has 14 amino acids. This chain's CDR3 is CASGRLAGAGEQYF. CDR3 bases: TGTGCCAGCGGTAGACTAGCGGGGGCGGGGGAGCAGTACTTC.

The rearrangement links TRBV11-2 to TRBJ1-1; D gene ambiguous. The CDR3 length is 13 residues. Trimming cost V 6 bases and J 1 base, with 9 bases left between them. CDR1 SGHAT and CDR2 FQNNGV come from the germline V gene. The CDR3 reads CASSLVGNTEAFF. For the CDR3, the DNA is TGTGCCAGCAGTCTTGTTGGGAACACTGAAGCTTTCTTT.

This rearrangement joins TRBV20-1 to TRBJ1-2; D unclear. The CDR3 is 10 residues long. Trimming removed 5 bases at V and 8 bases at J, with 9 bases between. The V gene's germline CDR1 is DFQATT and CDR2 SNEGSKA (reference sequence). The CDR3 DNA reads as TGCAGTGCTCCCTTGGCCGGCTACACCTTC. Its protein product is CSAPLAGYTF.

The chain links TRBV28 to TRBJ1-5; 9 nucleotides agree with TRBD1. The germline V gene has CDR1 MDHEN and CDR2 SYDVKM. V was pared by 9 bases and J by 7 bases, with 10 bases of the junction left unmatched. CDR3 size: 14 residues. As DNA, the CDR3 is TGTGCCAGTCTCCGGGACAGGGTTCGGCAGCCCCAGCATTTT. This translates into CASLRDRVRQPQHF.

V is TRBV28 and J is TRBJ2-2; 10 bases agree with TRBD2. The V and J ends lost 10 bases and 1 base, in that order; junction bases with no gene match: 9. The CDR3 has 16 residues. Germline V gene lookup returns CDR1 MDHEN and CDR2 SYDVKM. This chain's CDR3 is CATKEREGLNTGELFF. The CDR3 DNA sequence: TGTGCCACCAAAGAGCGGGAGGGCCTGAACACCGGGGAGCTGTTTTTT.

The chain joins TRBV11-2 to TRBJ1-6; D is possibly TRBD1 (5 bases). Trimming took 3 bases from V and 6 from J, leaving 12 bases between them. The CDR3 contains 15 residues. CDR1 is SGHAT, CDR2 FQNNGV, per germline. CDR3 sequence (DNA): TGTGCCAGCAGCTTTCTCGTCGGGGGTAATTCACCCCTCCACTTT. Its translation is CASSFLVGGNSPLHF.

V gene TRBV27 combines with J gene TRBJ2-2; D might be TRBD1 or TRBD2, each matching 5 bases. Germline CDR1 is MNHEY and CDR2 is SMNVEV (reference sequence). V lost 6 bases to trimming and J lost 2 bases, with 16 bases between them. CDR3 length equals 16 residues. CDR3 residues: CASRLGYGTNTGELFF. CDR3 coding DNA: TGTGCCAGCAGATTGGGGTACGGGACCAACACCGGGGAGCTGTTTTTT.

V gene TRBV19 combines with J gene TRBJ2-7, with 10 bases lining up with TRBD1. The germline CDR1 and CDR2 sequences are LNHDA and SQIVND (reference sequence). The CDR3 is made up of 14 amino acids. V was clipped by 8 bases and J by 4 bases; unmatched bases: 8. The CDR3 here is CASGKGQGMYEQYF. The CDR3 DNA is TGTGCCAGTGGAAAGGGACAGGGGATGTACGAGCAGTACTTC.

This sequence joins TRBV28 and TRBJ2-2, with D perhaps given as TRBD1 or TRBD2 (5 bases each). The CDR3 covers 16 residues. The germline V gene has CDR1 MDHEN and CDR2 SYDVKM. Trimming took off 4 bases at V and 4 bases at J, with 16 bases between the two ends. DNA for the CDR3: TGTGCCAGCAGTTCCGGGACCTTCAAGTTCACCGGGGAGCTGTTTTTT. This codes for CASSSGTFKFTGELFF.

The chain uses TRBV5-6 and TRBJ2-1; D unclear. The germline V gene encodes CDR1 SGHDT and CDR2 YYEEEE. This CDR3 has 11 residues. V lost 2 bases and J lost 6, with 3 bases in between. CDR3 residues: CASSFLNEQFF. The CDR3 DNA reads TGTGCCAGCAGCTTCCTCAATGAGCAGTTCTTC.

The V gene is TRBV2, the J gene TRBJ2-3, with 9 positions matching TRBD2. CDR3 length equals 17 residues. Germline V CDR1 and CDR2: SNHLY, FYNNEI. With V trimmed by 6 bases and J by 0 bases, 10 bases remained unmatched. CDR3 coding DNA: TGTGCCAGCAGGAAACTTGCGGGAGGGCGAAGCACAGATACGCAGTATTTT. It codes for CASRKLAGGRSTDTQYF.

The rearrangement joins TRBV6-5 to TRBJ1-1, with D tentatively TRBD1 (5 bases). V dropped 6 bases and J dropped 0 bases, with 8 bases sitting between them. The CDR3 extends over 13 amino acids. Germline CDR1 MNHEY, CDR2 SVGAGI. CDR3 residues: CASSLGVNTEAFF. CDR3 DNA: TGTGCCAGCAGCTTAGGGGTGAACACTGAAGCTTTCTTT.

The chain carries TRBV30 and TRBJ2-7, with D unresolved. With 1 base removed from V and 7 bases from J, the gap between germline ends came to 8 bases. The length of the CDR3 is 11 residues. The V gene's germline CDR1 is GTSNPN and CDR2 SVGIG (reference sequence). The CDR3 coding sequence is TGTGCCTGGAGTGAACAGAGGGAGCAGTACTTC. Amino acid sequence: CAWSEQREQYF.

The chain recombines TRBV7-6 with TRBJ2-7; D gene unclear. CDR1 is SGHVS and CDR2 is FNYEAQ in the germline V gene. V was shortened by 1 base and J by 2 bases, with 9 bases between the two germline ends. The CDR3 contains 14 residues. The CDR3 DNA follows: TGTGCCAGCAGCTTAGGCAGTGTAGCCTACGAGCAGTACTTC. Translating gives CASSLGSVAYEQYF.

This clone has only one observation. This chain uses TRBV7-9 with TRBJ1-2; a possible D gene is TRBD1 (6 bases). V was shortened by 5 bases and J by 3 bases, with 19 bases between the two germline ends. The CDR3 runs to 16 residues. Germline lookup yields CDR1 SEHNR and CDR2 FQNEAQ (reference sequence). The chain's CDR3 is CASSQLRGPGDYGYTF. The CDR3 DNA follows: TGTGCCAGCAGCCAACTTCGGGGCCCAGGGGACTATGGCTACACCTTC.